One T cell receptor (beta chain) is described in this entry. Its antigen is unknown. Sequenced by immunoSEQ multiplex PCR; TCRdb stores in-frame clones only, minus some. Found here are 120,000 or so clones, over 75% of them singletons; the top ten hold approximately 6.3%. The time point: blood 2 weeks post-SBRT. Stated treatment: 15 Gy SBRT to primary tumor, nephrectomy 4 weeks later. After SBRT, blood was collected at 2 and 4 weeks, plus baseline. Clear cell pathology was present in this patient's renal cell carcinoma. This specimen belongs to a study of radiation and T cells in renal cell carcinoma. Findings and caveats of the study: From baseline, blood top tumor clonotypes peaked at 2 weeks post-radiation. Baseline intratumoral clonotype presence is unknown without pretreatment biopsies.

The germline V gene has CDR1 MNHNY and CDR2 SVGAGI (reference sequence). Trimming removed 2 bases at V and 6 bases at J, with 17 bases between. CDR3 length: 16 amino acids. The sample here was blood, taken from a patient whose treatment included radiotherapy and nephrectomy. The receptor's source is a man in his fifties or sixties with renal cell carcinoma. The V gene is TRBV6-6, the J gene TRBJ1-5; D might be TRBD1 (6 bases). In nucleotides, the CDR3 is TGTGCCAGCAGTTACGGAATAAACAGGGTTGGTCAGCCCCAGCATTTT. Translated: CASSYGINRVGQPQHF.